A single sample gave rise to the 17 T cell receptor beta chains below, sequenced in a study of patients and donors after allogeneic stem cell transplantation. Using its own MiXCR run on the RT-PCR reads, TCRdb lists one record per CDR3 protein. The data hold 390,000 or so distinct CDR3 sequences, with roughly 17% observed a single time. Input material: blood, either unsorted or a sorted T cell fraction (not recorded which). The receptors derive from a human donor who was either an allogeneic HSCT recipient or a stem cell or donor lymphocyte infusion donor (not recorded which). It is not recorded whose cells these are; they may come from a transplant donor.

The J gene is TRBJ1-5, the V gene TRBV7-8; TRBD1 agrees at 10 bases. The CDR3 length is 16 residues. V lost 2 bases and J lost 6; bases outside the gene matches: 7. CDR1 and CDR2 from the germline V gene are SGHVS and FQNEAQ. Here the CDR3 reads CASSLMGGQGFQPQHF. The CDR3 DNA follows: TGTGCCAGCAGCTTAATGGGGGGACAGGGGTTTCAGCCCCAGCATTTT.

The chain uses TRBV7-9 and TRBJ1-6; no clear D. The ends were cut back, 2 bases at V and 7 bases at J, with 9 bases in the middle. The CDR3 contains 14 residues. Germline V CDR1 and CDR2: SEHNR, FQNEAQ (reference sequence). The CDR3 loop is CASSLTRYNSPLHF. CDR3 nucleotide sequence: TGTGCCAGCAGCTTAACCCGATACAATTCACCCCTCCACTTT.

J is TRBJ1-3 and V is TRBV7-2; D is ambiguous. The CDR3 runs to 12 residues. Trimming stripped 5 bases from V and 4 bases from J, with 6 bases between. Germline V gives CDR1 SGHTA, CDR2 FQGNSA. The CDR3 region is CASSVKGNTIYF. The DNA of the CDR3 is TGTGCCAGCAGCGTTAAGGGAAACACCATATATTTT.

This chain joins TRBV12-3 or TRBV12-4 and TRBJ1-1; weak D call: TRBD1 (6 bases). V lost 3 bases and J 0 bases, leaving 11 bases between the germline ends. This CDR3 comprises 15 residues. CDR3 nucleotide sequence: TGTGCCAGCAGTTTGGGGGACACCCTGAACACTGAAGCTTTCTTT. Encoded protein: CASSLGDTLNTEAFF.

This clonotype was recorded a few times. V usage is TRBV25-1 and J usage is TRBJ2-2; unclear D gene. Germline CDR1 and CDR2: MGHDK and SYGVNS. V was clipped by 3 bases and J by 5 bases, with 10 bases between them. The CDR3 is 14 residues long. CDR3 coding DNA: TGTGCCAGCAGTGACAGCAGGAATACCGGGGAGCTGTTTTTT. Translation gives CASSDSRNTGELFF.

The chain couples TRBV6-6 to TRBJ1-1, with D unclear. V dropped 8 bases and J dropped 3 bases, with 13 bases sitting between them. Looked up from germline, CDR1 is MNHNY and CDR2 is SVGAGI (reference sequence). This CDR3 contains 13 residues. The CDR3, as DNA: TGTGCCAGCTATCACGCAGATCACACTGAAGCTTTCTTT. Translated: CASYHADHTEAFF.

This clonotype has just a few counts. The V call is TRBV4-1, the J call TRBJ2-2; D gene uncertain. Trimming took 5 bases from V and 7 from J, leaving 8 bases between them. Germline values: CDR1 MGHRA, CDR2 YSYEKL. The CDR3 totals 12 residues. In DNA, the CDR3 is TGCGCCAGCAGCTTTGTACTCGGGGAGCTGTTTTTT. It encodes CASSFVLGELFF.

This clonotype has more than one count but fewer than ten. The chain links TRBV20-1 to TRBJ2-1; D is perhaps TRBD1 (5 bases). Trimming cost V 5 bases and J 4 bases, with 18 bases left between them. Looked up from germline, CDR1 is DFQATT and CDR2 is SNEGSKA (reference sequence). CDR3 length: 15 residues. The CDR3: CSAYQGDRGYNEQFF. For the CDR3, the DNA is TGCAGTGCTTATCAAGGGGATAGGGGATACAATGAGCAGTTCTTC.

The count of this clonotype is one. CDR3 coding DNA: TGTGCCAGCAGCTTAGTAGGACAGGGGACCTCCTACGAGCAGTACTTC. It specifies CASSLVGQGTSYEQYF. This chain links TRBV5-6 with TRBJ2-7, with 9 bases lining up with TRBD1. The germline V gene encodes CDR1 SGHDT and CDR2 YYEEEE. This CDR3 has 16 residues. The trim removed 2 bases at V and 0 bases at J, leaving 6 bases unmatched. Using reference TRBV5-6 and TRBJ2-7 for the parts outside the CDR3, the full variable domain is DAGVTQSPTHLIKTRGQQVTLRCSPKSGHDTVSWYQQALGQGPQFIFQYYEEEERQRGNFPDRFSGHQFPNYSSELNVNALLLGDSALYLCASSLVGQGTSYEQYFGPGTRLTVT.

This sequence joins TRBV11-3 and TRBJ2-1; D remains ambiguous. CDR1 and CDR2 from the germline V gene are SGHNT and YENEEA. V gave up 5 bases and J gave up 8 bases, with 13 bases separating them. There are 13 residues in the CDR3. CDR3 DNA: TGTGCCAGCAGCCCTAGACCGCGCCATGAGCAGTTCTTC. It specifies CASSPRPRHEQFF.

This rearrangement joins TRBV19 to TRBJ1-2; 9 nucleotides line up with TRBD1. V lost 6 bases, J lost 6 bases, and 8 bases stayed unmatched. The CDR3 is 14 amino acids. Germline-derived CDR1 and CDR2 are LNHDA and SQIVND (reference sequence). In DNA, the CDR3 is TGTGCCAGTAGCCTCGGGACAGGGATGGATGGCTACACCTTC. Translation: CASSLGTGMDGYTF.

Written as DNA, the CDR3 is TGTGCCAGCAGCCAAGAGGGGGAGACGAACACCGGGGAGCTGTTTTTT. Its protein is CASSQEGETNTGELFF. The chain has TRBV4-2 and TRBJ2-2; D may be TRBD1 or TRBD2 (5 bases each). This CDR3 comprises 16 residues. Germline-derived CDR1 and CDR2 are LGHNA and YNFKEQ. V lost 0 bases, J lost 0 bases, and 8 bases lay in between.

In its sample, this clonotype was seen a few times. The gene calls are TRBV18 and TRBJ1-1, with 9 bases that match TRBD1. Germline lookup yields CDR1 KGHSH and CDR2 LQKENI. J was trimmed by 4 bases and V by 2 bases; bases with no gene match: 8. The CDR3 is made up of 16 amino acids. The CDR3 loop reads CASSPSPGQGITEAFF. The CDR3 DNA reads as TGTGCCAGCTCACCATCACCGGGACAGGGAATCACTGAAGCTTTCTTT.

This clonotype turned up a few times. The CDR3 region is CASSPRGDRDPTLTEAFF. CDR3 DNA sequence: TGTGCCAGCAGCCCCCGAGGGGACAGGGACCCAACATTGACTGAAGCTTTCTTT. The chain joins TRBV21-1 to TRBJ1-1; the table's TRBD1 call for D was not verified on the DNA. TRBV21-1 counts as a pseudogene. CDR3 length: 18 residues.

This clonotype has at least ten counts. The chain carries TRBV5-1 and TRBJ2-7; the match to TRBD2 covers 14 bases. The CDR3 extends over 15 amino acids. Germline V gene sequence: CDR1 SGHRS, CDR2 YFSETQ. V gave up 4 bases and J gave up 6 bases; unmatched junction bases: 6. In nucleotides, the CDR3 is TGCGCCAGCAGCCCTGGGACTAGCGGGAGTAGCGAGCAGTACTTC. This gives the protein CASSPGTSGSSEQYF.

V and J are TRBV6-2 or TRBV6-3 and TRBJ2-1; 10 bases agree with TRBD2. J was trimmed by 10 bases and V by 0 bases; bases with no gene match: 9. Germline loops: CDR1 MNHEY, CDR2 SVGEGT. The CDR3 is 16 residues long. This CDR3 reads CASSYSPAGGPGEQFF. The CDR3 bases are TGTGCCAGCAGTTACTCCCCAGCGGGGGGGCCCGGAGAGCAGTTCTTC.

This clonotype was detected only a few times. CDR3: CASSRDSGTFSYNEQFF. CDR3 DNA sequence: TGTGCCAGTAGTAGGGATAGCGGGACCTTCTCCTACAATGAGCAGTTCTTC. The genes are TRBV19 and TRBJ2-1, with 8 bases identical to TRBD2. The CDR3 has 17 amino acids. With 4 bases clipped from V and 0 bases from J, the junction kept 8 bases outside the gene matches. The germline CDR1 and CDR2 sequences are LNHDA and SQIVND (reference sequence).